This TCR beta chain came from a study of immune evolution from preneoplasia to lung adenocarcinoma. Some clones are missing from TCRdb's copy, which holds only in-frame ones; the method was immunoSEQ multiplex PCR. Of 30,000 to 45,000 clones in the sample, roughly 71% are singletons; the top ten hold approximately 6.2%. Germline loops: CDR1 LGHNA, CDR2 YNFKEQ. The CDR3 is 17 amino acids. J was trimmed by 1 base and V by 4 bases; bases with no gene match: 12. Material: FFPE invasive lung adenocarcinoma tissue. This sequence was found in a person between 60 and 70 years old with lung adenocarcinoma. V gene TRBV4-2 combines with J gene TRBJ2-7, with TRBD2 matching 8 bases. DNA for the CDR3: TGTGCCAGCAGCCCTCCCCGAGGAGCGGGAGTGTCCTACGAGCAGTACTTC. Amino acid sequence: CASSPPRGAGVSYEQYF.